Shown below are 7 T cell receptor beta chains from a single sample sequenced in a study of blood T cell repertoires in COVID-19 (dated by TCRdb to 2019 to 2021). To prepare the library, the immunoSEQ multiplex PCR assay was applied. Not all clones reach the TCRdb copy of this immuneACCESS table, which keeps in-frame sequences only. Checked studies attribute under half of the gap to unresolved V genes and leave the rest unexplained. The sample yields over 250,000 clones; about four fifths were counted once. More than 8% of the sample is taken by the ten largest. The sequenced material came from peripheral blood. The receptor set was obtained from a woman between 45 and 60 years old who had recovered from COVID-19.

The CDR3 DNA follows: TGTGCCAGCAGTGACGGGGGTCCCCTCAATAATTCACCCCTCCACTTT. Its translation: CASSDGGPLNNSPLHF. The V and J genes are TRBV2 and TRBJ1-6; a weak D match, TRBD1 (5 bases). Germline lookup yields CDR1 SNHLY and CDR2 FYNNEI. The CDR3 consists of 16 residues. Between the trimmed V and J ends, which lost 3 bases and 5 bases, there was a span of 14 bases.

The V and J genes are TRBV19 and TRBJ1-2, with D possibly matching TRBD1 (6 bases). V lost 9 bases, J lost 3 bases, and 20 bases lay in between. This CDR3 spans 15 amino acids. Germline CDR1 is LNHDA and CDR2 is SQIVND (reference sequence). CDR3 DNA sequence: TGTGCCAGCCTATCTAGGACAGATCCTTACTATGGCTACACCTTC. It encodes CASLSRTDPYYGYTF.

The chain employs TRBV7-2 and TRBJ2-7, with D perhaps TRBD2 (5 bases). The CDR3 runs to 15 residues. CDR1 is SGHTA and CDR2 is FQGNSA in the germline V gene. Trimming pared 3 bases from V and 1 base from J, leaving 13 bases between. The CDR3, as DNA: TGTGCCAGCAGCTTTGGAGGATTTAATTCCTACGAGCAGTACTTC. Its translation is CASSFGGFNSYEQYF.

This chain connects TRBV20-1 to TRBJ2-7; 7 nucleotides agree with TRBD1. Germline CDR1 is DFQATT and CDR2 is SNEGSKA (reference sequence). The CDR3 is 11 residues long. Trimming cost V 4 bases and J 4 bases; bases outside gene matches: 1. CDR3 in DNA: TGCAGTGCTACGGGACAGTACGAGCAGTACTTC. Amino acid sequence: CSATGQYEQYF.

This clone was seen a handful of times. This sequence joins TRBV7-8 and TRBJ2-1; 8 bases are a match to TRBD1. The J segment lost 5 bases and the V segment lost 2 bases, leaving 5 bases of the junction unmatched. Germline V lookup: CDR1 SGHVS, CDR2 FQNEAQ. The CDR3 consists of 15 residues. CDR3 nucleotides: TGTGCCAGCAGCTTACAGGGGGCGGTGAACAATGAGCAGTTCTTC. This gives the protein CASSLQGAVNNEQFF.

CDR3 bases: TGTGCCAGCAGCGGAGCAGGGGCCTATGGCTACACCTTC. Its protein is CASSGAGAYGYTF. The gene calls are TRBV5-4 and TRBJ1-2, with TRBD1 as a possible D gene (6 bases). This CDR3 region has 13 residues. In germline, CDR1 is SGHNT, CDR2 YYREEE (reference sequence). The V and J ends lost 4 bases and 4 bases respectively, with 11 bases between them.

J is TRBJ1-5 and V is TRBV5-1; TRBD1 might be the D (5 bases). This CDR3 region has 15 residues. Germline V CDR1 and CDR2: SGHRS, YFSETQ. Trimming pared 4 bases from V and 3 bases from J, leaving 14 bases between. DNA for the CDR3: TGCGCCAGCAGCCAAGGAGACAGCCACAATCAGCCCCAGCATTTT. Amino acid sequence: CASSQGDSHNQPQHF.